This T cell receptor beta chain emerged from a study of OX40 agonist ivuxolimab in advanced cancers. Context from the whole study: Ivuxolimab was an agonistic, fully human IgG2 monoclonal antibody directed against OX40 (CD134), a costimulatory receptor. Intravenous ivuxolimab was administered to patients every 2 weeks at six dose levels: 0.01, 0.1, 0.3, 1.5, 3 and 10 mg/kg. Of the roughly 52 dose-escalation patients, hepatocellular carcinoma was present in about 20, melanoma in approximately 15, renal cell carcinoma in 9 and head and neck cancer in 9. In the dose-escalation cohort, over 65% of patients were male, and the mean age was around 60 years, with a range of about 20 to 79. Prior anti-PD-1, anti-PD-L1 or anti-CTLA-4 therapy was permitted, and about two fifths of dose-escalation patients had received checkpoint inhibitors. Three dose-escalation patients achieved partial responses, one with hepatocellular carcinoma and two with cutaneous melanoma. The point of sequencing TCRbeta in the periphery was to test whether ivuxolimab changed TCR sequence diversity and drove clonal T-cell expansion. The paper describes the monotherapy dose-escalation part (N of about 55 patients) of the phase I trial of ivuxolimab. Beyond this particular receptor, the publication reports: Low levels of normalized T-cell clonal expansion were also seen in some patients who did not respond. At doses from 0.1 to 3.0 mg/kg, clonal expansion was seen in both CD4+ and CD8+ blood T cells between baseline and week 6. Which antigens the clonally expanded peripheral T cells were specific for was not determined. Partial responders in the 0.1-3.0 mg/kg groups had among the lowest normalized peripheral clonal expansion, especially among CD8+ T cells. After ivuxolimab, CD8+ T cells had more expanded clones than CD4+ T cells on average.

Genomic DNA was isolated from the sorted cells so that the TCRbeta CDR3 region could be sequenced. The immunoSEQ Assay was used for sequencing of TCRbeta CDR3 regions. What TCRdb holds here is the immuneACCESS table cut down to in-frame rearrangements. Part of the clones is not present; checked against another copy, under half of the missing clones reflect an unresolved V gene, and the others are unexplained. This sample gives around 53,000 clones in total; 79% of them show up just once. Roughly 2.5% of the sample is in the top ten clones. Patients with a history of autoimmune disease or receiving systemic immunosuppression were excluded from the trial. Peripheral blood for TCR sequencing was collected from all dose cohorts at baseline, on cycle 4 day 1, and on cycle 7 day 1. The samples were taken from a phase I, first-in-human, multicenter, open-label dose-escalation trial of ivuxolimab. The trial enrolled adults with locally advanced or metastatic head and neck squamous cell, hepatocellular, melanoma or renal cell carcinoma. Before TCR sequencing, CD4+ T cells and CD8+ T cells were sorted from peripheral blood as separate populations.

Looking up the germline V gene yields CDR1 MNHNS and CDR2 SASEGT. Measured from the cysteine to the phenylalanine, the CDR3 is 13 residues long. The retained sequence is limited to the CDR3, 39 bases, with the frame set at the first base. At the junction V is shortened by 1 base and J by 8 bases, with 11 bases in between. With respect to this clone: Its cognate antigen has yet to be identified. One base away there is no much larger clone; base qualities are not given.

This sample comprised CD4+ or CD8+ T cells sorted from blood, obtained in a trial of the OX40 agonist ivuxolimab. The receptor comes from an adult with an advanced solid tumor such as melanoma, head and neck, liver or kidney cancer. The rearranged segments are TRBV6-1 and TRBJ1-2; no D gene can be assigned with confidence. The DNA sequence is given as TGTGCCAGCAGTGAAGGTGCAGGAACGGGCTACACCTTC. This translates into CASSEGAGTGYTF.